The 6 T cell receptor beta chains below were found in one sample sequenced in a study of blood T cell repertoires in COVID-19. The method was immunoSEQ multiplex PCR; TCRdb's version includes in-frame clones alone and lacks a portion of them. Here the sample spans about 96,000 clones, over 70% being singletons. Sequences were obtained from peripheral blood. The receptors here all came from a man aged 45-60 years who had recovered from COVID-19.

The chain links TRBV11-3 to TRBJ2-5; TRBD1 matches at 8 bases. The CDR3 is 16 residues long. Losses at the gene ends were 2 bases for V and 1 base for J; bases not matched to a gene: 6. CDR1 and CDR2 (germline): SGHNT, YENEEA. CDR3 coding DNA: TGTGCCAGCAGCTTATCGACAGGGGACCGCCAAGAGACCCAGTACTTC. Protein sequence: CASSLSTGDRQETQYF.

V is TRBV5-6 and J is TRBJ2-7; tentatively, D is TRBD2 (7 bases). The CDR3 runs to 14 residues. The ends were cut back, 7 bases at V and 7 bases at J, with 21 bases in the middle. Germline V gene sequence: CDR1 SGHDT, CDR2 YYEEEE. CDR3 coding DNA: TGTGCCAGCCACGGGGAGGGGGAGATTGGGGAGCAGTACTTC. Translated, it gives CASHGEGEIGEQYF.

This clone occurred a few times. The chain joins TRBV5-1 to TRBJ1-1, with a tentative D call TRBD1 (5 bases). Germline loops: CDR1 SGHRS, CDR2 YFSETQ. V lost 1 base to trimming and J lost 3 bases, with 10 bases between them. The CDR3 has 14 amino acids. The CDR3 DNA follows: TGCGCCAGCAGCTTGTGGGGGAGGGACACTGAAGCTTTCTTT. Translation gives CASSLWGRDTEAFF.

The chain combines TRBV9 with TRBJ1-1; weak D call: TRBD1 (5 bases). This CDR3 is 14 amino acids long. In germline, CDR1 is SGDLS, CDR2 YYNGEE. V was clipped by 3 bases and J by 3 bases, with 12 bases between them. As DNA, the CDR3 is TGTGCCAGCAGCGAGGGGATACGGGACACTGAAGCTTTCTTT. As protein: CASSEGIRDTEAFF.

This clone was observed a single time. The gene calls are TRBV6-5 and TRBJ2-5; TRBD1 is a possible D gene (6 bases). The ends were cut back, 4 bases at V and 2 bases at J, with 8 bases in the middle. Germline CDR1 and CDR2: MNHEY and SVGAGI. The CDR3 is 13 residues long. This chain's CDR3 is CASSSGQQETQYF. CDR3 DNA: TGTGCCAGCAGTTCAGGACAGCAAGAGACCCAGTACTTC.

The chain links TRBV7-9 to TRBJ2-7; 13 bases are shared with TRBD2. Unmatched junction bases numbered 5, after V lost 4 bases and J lost 5 bases. The CDR3 contains 15 residues. CDR1 and CDR2 (germline): SEHNR, FQNEAQ (reference sequence). The CDR3 nucleotides read TGTGCCAGCAGCTGGACTAGCGGGAGAACCGACGAGCAGTACTTC. Residues: CASSWTSGRTDEQYF.